This T cell receptor beta chain stems from a study of memory B cells and T cells in multiple sclerosis (dated by TCRdb to the late 2010s). Background for the entire study: In multiple sclerosis patients, the study set the TCR beta repertoires of autoproliferating peripheral T cells against those of T cells infiltrating brain lesions. TCR sequencing involved a couple of multiple sclerosis patients from whom brain lesions at autopsy or brain-infiltrating cells from biopsy were available.

On this clone: It lacks a known antigen. Base qualities are missing; no much larger clone stands one base away.

From its cysteine to its phenylalanine, the CDR3 spans 14 amino acids. The kept DNA is CDR3 alone, 42 bases in frame from the first base. From V the trimming removes 4 bases and from J it removes 8 bases, while the gene matches leave 10 bases of the junction unaccounted for. The germline V gene (reference sequence) sets CDR1 to LNHDA and CDR2 to SQIVND. Summary of the overall study and its limitations: Because clone-set sizes varied across compartments, the counts of shared clonotypes were affected, making normalization necessary.

The immunoSEQ Platform was used to amplify TCRbeta CDR3 regions from extracted genomic DNA. Multiplex PCR, high-throughput sequencing and a vendor bioinformatics pipeline were brought together in the immunoSEQ assay. On the study's bioinformatics: Non-productive sequences and CDR3s shorter than 4 amino acids were excluded, and clonotype frequencies were recalculated for each sample. Shared clonotypes were identified in immunoSEQ Analyzer 2.0 as identical CDR3 amino acid, V gene and J gene sequences. Repertoire overlap was normalized by dividing shared clonotype counts by the product of both clone-set sizes, with the result scaled by 1000 into arbitrary units. TCRdb retrieved this table from immuneACCESS and kept in-frame rearrangements only. Not all clones are present; in checked studies, unresolved V genes account for under half, and no reason is known for the remainder. The D gene and trimming were derived from the DNA, and the V and J assignments and clone size from that table. This sample gives about 15,000 clones in total; about 70% of them show up just once. The ten largest make up 2.3% of the sample.

Before use, PBMCs were isolated by Ficoll density gradient centrifugation and cryopreserved. The sequence joins TRBV19 to TRBJ1-2; TRBD1 agrees with 7 junctional bases. This receptor was obtained from a human donor with multiple sclerosis. The material sequenced was memory (CD45RO+) CD4+ T cells from blood. The cell subset or site tag for this specimen amounts to: CD45RO+ memory T cells sorted from peripheral blood. The DNA reads as follows: TGTGCCAGTAGTAAAAACGGACAGGCGGGGGGCTACACCTTC. Its translation reads: CASSKNGQAGGYTF. The reference TRBV19 and TRBJ1-2 proteins fill in what lies around the CDR3, so the full variable domain reads DGGITQSPKYLFRKEGQNVTLSCEQNLNHDAMYWYRQDPGQGLRLIYYSQIVNDFQKGDIAEGYSVSREKKESFPLTVTSAQKNPTAFYLCASSKNGQAGGYTFGSGTRLTVV.